This T cell receptor beta chain was captured in a study of lymphopenia after photon versus proton radiotherapy. Germline V gene data show CDR1 as WNHNN and CDR2 as SYGVQD (reference sequence). The CDR3 has 15 residues. V was clipped by 3 bases and J by 4 bases; unmatched bases: 6. TCRdb's table, derived via immunoSEQ multiplex PCR, lists solely in-frame clones and lacks some. The table records some 7,000 clones, approximately 77% of them present only once. The gene calls are TRBV10-1 and TRBJ2-3, with TRBD1 matching 8 bases. The sample in question was peripheral blood, obtained from a patient treated with photon-based radiotherapy. The TCR comes from a man in his thirties or forties with gastric cancer. The CDR3: CASSDRTGKSDTQYF. The CDR3 region has the DNA TGCGCCAGCAGTGATAGGACAGGGAAATCAGATACGCAGTATTTT.